Listed below are T cell receptor beta chains from one sample, sequenced in a study of blood T cell repertoires in COVID-19. Sequencing used immunoSEQ multiplex PCR; TCRdb keeps in-frame clones, though not all of them. The table records 220,000 or so clones, 90% of them present only once. The sequenced sample consisted of PBMCs or T cells enriched from blood (not recorded which). The source is a man aged 25-40 years who had been exposed to COVID-19. CDR3s include the opening cysteine and the closing phenylalanine or tryptophan. A D gene is named only where the DNA matches it firmly. A clone size is listed for some rows: how often the clone was seen (once, few, many), or a class if it is expanded.

TRBV6-5,NA,TRBJ1-2,TRBD1,TGTGCCAGCAGAAATAGGGGGGACAGGGTCTATGGCTACACCTTC,CASRNRGDRVYGYTF
TRBV7-9,NA,TRBJ2-3,NA,TGTGCCAGCAGCCCACGGAACCCCCGGAGGACAGATACGCAGTATTTT,CASSPRNPRRTDTQYF
TRBV29-1,NA,TRBJ2-5,NA,TGCAGCGTTGATTCACCCACAGGGTCCCCCGAAGGGACCCAGTACTTC,CSVDSPTGSPEGTQYF
TRBV12-5,NA,TRBJ2-5,NA,TGTGCTAGTGGTTTGCTACTGGGGGCCGGGGAGACCCAGTACTTC,CASGLLLGAGETQYF
TRBV6-5,NA,TRBJ2-5,NA,TGTGCCAGCAGACAAACGCAAGAGACCCAGTACTTC,CASRQTQETQYF
TRBV3-1/TRBV3-2,NA,TRBJ2-7,NA,TGTGCCAGCAGCCAAGGGTACGGGAAATCGGGCGGCGAGCAGTACTTC,CASSQGYGKSGGEQYF
TRBV14,NA,TRBJ1-1,NA,TGTGCCAGCAGCCGTAGATCGGGGATGGACACTGAAGCTTTCTTT,CASSRRSGMDTEAFF
TRBV13,NA,TRBJ2-3,TRBD2,TGTGCCAGCAGCCATAGCGGGGGGGCACTTAGAGATACGCAGTATTTT,CASSHSGGALRDTQYF
TRBV4-3,once,TRBJ2-7,NA,TGCGCCAGCAGCCAAGATATCAGGGCCGCTACCTACGAGCAGTACTTC,CASSQDIRAATYEQYF
TRBV19,NA,TRBJ2-1,TRBD2,TGTGCCAGTAGTATCCGGACTAGCGGGGGGCCTGAGCAGTTCTTC,CASSIRTSGGPEQFF
TRBV19,NA,TRBJ1-5,NA,TGTGCCAGTAGTATATTGACAAGTCAGCCCCAGCATTTT,CASSILTSQPQHF
TRBV11-2,NA,TRBJ2-5,NA,TGTGCCAGCAGCTTAGATCTAGGAGAGACCCAGTACTTC,CASSLDLGETQYF
TRBV9,NA,TRBJ1-1,NA,TGTGCCAGCAGCGGGGTGGAGGGTGTTACTGAAGCTTTCTTT,CASSGVEGVTEAFF
TRBV29-1,NA,TRBJ1-4,NA,TGCAGCGTAACGGACACAAATGAAAAACTGTTTTTT,CSVTDTNEKLFF
TRBV10-3,once,TRBJ1-2,TRBD1,TGTGCCATCAGTGACCCCAGGGGGCGGGATGGCTACACCTTC,CAISDPRGRDGYTF
TRBV11-2,NA,TRBJ2-7,TRBD1,TGTGCCAGCACCTTGGACAGGCCCAGCGACGAGCAGTACTTC,CASTLDRPSDEQYF
TRBV5-5,NA,TRBJ2-1,NA,TGTGCCAGCAGCTTGGCCTGGACAGACGAAACCTACAATGAGCAGTTCTTC,CASSLAWTDETYNEQFF
TRBV27,NA,TRBJ2-3,NA,TGTGCCACCCAAAACGGTCCAGATACGCAGTATTTT,CATQNGPDTQYF
TRBV11-1,few,TRBJ2-7,TRBD1,TGTGCCAGCAGCAGGGACAGCTACTACGAGCAGTACTTC,CASSRDSYYEQYF
TRBV5-1,NA,TRBJ2-1,TRBD1,TGCGCCAGCAGCTTGTACAGGGGTGGATACAATGAGCAGTTCTTC,CASSLYRGGYNEQFF
TRBV7-8,NA,TRBJ1-1,NA,TGTGCCAGCAGCCGACAGAGGGAGACTGAAGCTTTCTTT,CASSRQRETEAFF
TRBV5-1,NA,TRBJ2-1,TRBD2,TGCGCCAGCAGACAGGGGACTAGCGGGGGGAATGAGCAGTTCTTC,CASRQGTSGGNEQFF
TRBV29-1,NA,TRBJ1-1,NA,TGCAGCGTTGTAAAGGGGCGTGTTACTGAAGCTTTCTTT,CSVVKGRVTEAFF
TRBV7-9,NA,TRBJ2-7,TRBD1,TGTGCCAGCAGCCACTACAGGGGGCCCTACGAGCAGTACTTC,CASSHYRGPYEQYF
TRBV29-1,NA,TRBJ2-1,TRBD2,TGCAGCGTTGTTCCTAGCGGGGGGCATGAGCAGTTCTTC,CSVVPSGGHEQFF
TRBV3-1/TRBV3-2,NA,TRBJ2-1,TRBD2,TGTGCCAGCAGCACCCAGCGGGGGGGCCGCTCGAATGAGCAGTTCTTC,CASSTQRGGRSNEQFF
TRBV4-3,NA,TRBJ1-6,NA,TGCGCCAGCAGCCAAGATCGCGGAATTGGCTCACCCCTCCACTTT,CASSQDRGIGSPLHF
TRBV2,NA,TRBJ1-2,TRBD1,TGTGCCAGCCCTGATCTGGGACAGGGTAACTATAACTATGGCTACACCTTC,CASPDLGQGNYNYGYTF
TRBV28,NA,TRBJ1-5,TRBD1,TGTGCCAGCAGTTATGCCGGGACAGGGTTCGATCAGCCCCAGCATTTT,CASSYAGTGFDQPQHF
TRBV3-1/TRBV3-2,once,TRBJ1-1,NA,TGTGCCAGCAGCCAAGAGGCTGGGAACACTGAAGCTTTCTTT,CASSQEAGNTEAFF
TRBV5-8,NA,TRBJ2-2,TRBD1,TGTGCCACCGACAGGGCAACGAACACCGGGGAGCTGTTTTTT,CATDRATNTGELFF
TRBV19,NA,TRBJ2-7,NA,TGTGCCAGTAGTATATCCACACAGACATACTACGAGCAGTACTTC,CASSISTQTYYEQYF
TRBV27,NA,TRBJ1-4,NA,TGTGCCAGCTGTCTGTGGGGGCCTGAGTGTAATGAAAAACTGTTTTTT,CASCLWGPECNEKLFF
TRBV3-1/TRBV3-2,NA,TRBJ1-5,NA,TGTGCCAGCAGCCTCGCTTCCGGTGGCAATCAGCCCCAGCATTTT,CASSLASGGNQPQHF
TRBV19,NA,TRBJ2-2,TRBD2,TGTGCCAGTAGTAAACTAGCGGGGGCAGAGAACACCGGGGAGCTGTTTTTT,CASSKLAGAENTGELFF
TRBV19,NA,TRBJ2-3,TRBD1,TGTGCCAGTTGCGACAGGGCAGGGGATACGCAGTATTTT,CASCDRAGDTQYF
TRBV5-1,NA,TRBJ1-4,NA,TGCGCCAGCAGGTTCGGAGGGGATAATGAAAAACTGTTTTTT,CASRFGGDNEKLFF
TRBV6-5,few,TRBJ2-7,NA,TGTGCCAGCAGGTCCAGGGGCCGATGGGAGCAGTACTTC,CASRSRGRWEQYF
TRBV5-1,NA,TRBJ2-5,TRBD1,TGCGCCAGCAGCCAACTCAGGGGGCTGGAGACCCAGTACTTC,CASSQLRGLETQYF
TRBV6-1,NA,TRBJ2-7,TRBD1,TGTGCCAGCAGTGGCGGCCGGGACAGCCTCGCATTCATGGTGGAGCAGTACTTC,CASSGGRDSLAFMVEQYF
TRBV5-8,NA,TRBJ2-7,TRBD1,TGTGCCAGCAGCCTACCCGGGACAGGGGACCACGAGCAGTACTTC,CASSLPGTGDHEQYF
TRBV5-5,NA,TRBJ1-4,NA,TGTGCCAGCAGCTTGGTTGGAGGGCCGGGCCTTAATGAAAAACTGTTTTTT,CASSLVGGPGLNEKLFF
TRBV19,NA,TRBJ1-6,NA,TGTGCCAGTAGTATCGCACAGCTAAGCTCCTATAATTCACCCCTCCACTTT,CASSIAQLSSYNSPLHF
TRBV5-4,NA,TRBJ2-2,TRBD2,TGTGCCAGCAGCGCCGGACTAGCGGGGGAAGTAACCGGGGAGCTGTTTTTT,CASSAGLAGEVTGELFF
TRBV13,NA,TRBJ2-2,TRBD1,TGTGCCAGCAGCCCCGACAGGGTGTCGTTTGGGGGCGGGGAGCTGTTTTTT,CASSPDRVSFGGGELFF
TRBV5-1,few,TRBJ2-1,TRBD1,TGCGCCAGCAGCTATACGACAGGGGGATCCTACAATGAGCAGTTCTTC,CASSYTTGGSYNEQFF
TRBV3-1/TRBV3-2,few,TRBJ1-4,NA,TGTGCCAGCAGCCCGCGGGAAGGGGTTAGGGAAAAACTGTTTTTT,CASSPREGVREKLFF
TRBV15,NA,TRBJ1-2,NA,TGTGCCACCAGCAGAGAGAAGCGGGGCGTTGATGGCTACACCTTC,CATSREKRGVDGYTF
TRBV7-9,NA,TRBJ2-1,NA,TGTGCCAGCAGCTTAGACCCGGATGAGCAGTTCTTC,CASSLDPDEQFF
TRBV5-6,NA,TRBJ2-5,TRBD2,TGTGCCAGCAGCTTCTTAGCGGGTATCCAAGAGACCCAGTACTTC,CASSFLAGIQETQYF
TRBV7-6,NA,TRBJ1-3,TRBD1,TGTGCCAGCAGCTCCTGGGACAGGGCTGGAAACACCATATATTTT,CASSSWDRAGNTIYF
TRBV19,NA,TRBJ2-1,NA,TGTGCCAGCACCCCTAACGGGATCATCGGGAATGAGCAGTTCTTC,CASTPNGIIGNEQFF
TRBV7-3,NA,TRBJ2-7,TRBD1,TGTGCCAGCAGCTTGGGGCCCGTTTTGAGGCAGGGGGCCTACGAGCAGTACTTC,CASSLGPVLRQGAYEQYF
TRBV27,NA,TRBJ2-3,NA,TGTGCCAGCAGTTCCTACTGGACAGATACGCAGTATTTT,CASSSYWTDTQYF
TRBV7-3,NA,TRBJ2-2,NA,TGTGCCAGCAGCCCTGACTCCACCGGGGAGCTGTTTTTT,CASSPDSTGELFF
TRBV11-2,NA,TRBJ2-3,TRBD2,TGTGCCAGCAGCCCTAGCGGGAGGCCAGATACGCAGTATTTT,CASSPSGRPDTQYF
TRBV3-1/TRBV3-2,once,TRBJ2-5,TRBD1,TGTGCCAGCAGCCTCGACAGGGGTCAAGAGACCCAGTACTTC,CASSLDRGQETQYF